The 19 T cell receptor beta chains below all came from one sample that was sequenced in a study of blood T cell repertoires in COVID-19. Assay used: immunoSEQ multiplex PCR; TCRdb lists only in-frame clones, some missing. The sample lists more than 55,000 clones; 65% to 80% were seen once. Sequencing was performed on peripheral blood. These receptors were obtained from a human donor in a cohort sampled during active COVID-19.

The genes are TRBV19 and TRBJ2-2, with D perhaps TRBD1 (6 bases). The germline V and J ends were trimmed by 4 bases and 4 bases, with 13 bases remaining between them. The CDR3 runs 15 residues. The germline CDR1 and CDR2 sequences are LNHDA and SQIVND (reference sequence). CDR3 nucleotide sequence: TGTGCCAGTAGTACCTCCGGGACAATCACCGGGGAGCTGTTTTTT. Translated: CASSTSGTITGELFF.

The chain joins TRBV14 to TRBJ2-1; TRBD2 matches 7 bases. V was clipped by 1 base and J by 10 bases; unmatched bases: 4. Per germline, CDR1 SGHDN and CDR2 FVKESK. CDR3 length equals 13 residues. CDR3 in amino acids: CASSQGLGGEQFF. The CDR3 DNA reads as TGTGCCAGCAGCCAAGGACTGGGAGGGGAGCAGTTCTTC.

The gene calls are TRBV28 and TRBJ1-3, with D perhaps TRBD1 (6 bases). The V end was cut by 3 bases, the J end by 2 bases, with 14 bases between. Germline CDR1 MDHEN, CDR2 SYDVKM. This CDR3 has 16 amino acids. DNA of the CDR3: TGTGCCAGCAGTTTTTGGGGGCATCGAGCTGGAAACACCATATATTTT. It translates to CASSFWGHRAGNTIYF. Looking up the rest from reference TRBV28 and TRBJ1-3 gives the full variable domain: DVKVTQSSRYLVKRTGEKVFLECVQDMDHENMFWYRQDPGLGLRLIYFSYDVKMKEKGDIPEGYSVSREKKERFSLILESASTNQTSMYLCASSFWGHRAGNTIYFGEGSWLTVV.

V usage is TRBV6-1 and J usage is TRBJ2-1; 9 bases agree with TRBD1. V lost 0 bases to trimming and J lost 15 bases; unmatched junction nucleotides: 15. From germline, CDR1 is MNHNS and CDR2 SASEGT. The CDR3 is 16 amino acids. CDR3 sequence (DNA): TGTGCCAGCAGTGAAGCGGCCCGGCCGACAGGGGGGGCGCGGTTCTTC. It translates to CASSEAARPTGGARFF.

Here the CDR3 DNA reads TGTGCCAGCAAGCTGACTAGCGGGTCCTACGAGCAGTACTTC. Translated: CASKLTSGSYEQYF. V is TRBV7-9 and J is TRBJ2-7; TRBD2 agrees at 10 bases. J gave up 1 base and V 7 bases, and 4 bases lay outside the gene matches. The germline CDR1 and CDR2 sequences are SEHNR and FQNEAQ (reference sequence). The CDR3 is made up of 14 amino acids.

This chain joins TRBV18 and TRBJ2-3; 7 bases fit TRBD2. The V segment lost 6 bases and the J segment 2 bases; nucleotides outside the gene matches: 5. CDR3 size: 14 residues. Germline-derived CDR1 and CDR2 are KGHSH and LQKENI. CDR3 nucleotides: TGTGCCAGCTCGGCAACTAGCGCCACAGATACGCAGTATTTT. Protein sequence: CASSATSATDTQYF.

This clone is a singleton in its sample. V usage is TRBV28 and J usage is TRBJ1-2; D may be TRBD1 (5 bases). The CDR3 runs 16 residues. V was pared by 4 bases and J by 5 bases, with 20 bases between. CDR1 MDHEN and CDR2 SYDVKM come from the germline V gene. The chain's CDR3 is CASSSSLGQGPYGYTF. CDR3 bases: TGTGCCAGCAGTTCTTCTTTGGGGCAGGGCCCATATGGCTACACCTTC.

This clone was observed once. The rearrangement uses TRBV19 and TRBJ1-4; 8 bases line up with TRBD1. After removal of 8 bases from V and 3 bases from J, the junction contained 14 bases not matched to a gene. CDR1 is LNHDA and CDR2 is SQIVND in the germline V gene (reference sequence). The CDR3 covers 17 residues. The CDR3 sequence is CASSKGAGGASNEKLFF. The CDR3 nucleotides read TGTGCCAGTTCGAAGGGGGCAGGGGGCGCTTCTAATGAAAAACTGTTTTTT.

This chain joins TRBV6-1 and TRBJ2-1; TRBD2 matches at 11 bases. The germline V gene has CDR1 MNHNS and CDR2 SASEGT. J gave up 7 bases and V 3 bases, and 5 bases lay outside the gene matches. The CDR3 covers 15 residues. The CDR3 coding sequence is TGTGCCAGCAGTGATCGACTAGCGGGAAATAATGAGCAGTTCTTC. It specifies CASSDRLAGNNEQFF.

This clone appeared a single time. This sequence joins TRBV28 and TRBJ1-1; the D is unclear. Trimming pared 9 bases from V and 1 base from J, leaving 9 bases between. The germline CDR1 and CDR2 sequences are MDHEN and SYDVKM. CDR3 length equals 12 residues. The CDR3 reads CASATQNTEAFF. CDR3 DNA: TGTGCCAGTGCGACTCAGAACACTGAAGCTTTCTTT.

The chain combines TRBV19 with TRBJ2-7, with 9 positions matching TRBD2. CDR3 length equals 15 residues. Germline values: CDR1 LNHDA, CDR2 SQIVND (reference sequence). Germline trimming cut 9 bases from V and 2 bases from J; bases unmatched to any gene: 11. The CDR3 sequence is CASRDISSGAYEQYF. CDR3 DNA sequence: TGTGCCAGCCGAGATATATCTAGCGGGGCCTACGAGCAGTACTTC. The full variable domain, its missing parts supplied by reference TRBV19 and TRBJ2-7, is DGGITQSPKYLFRKEGQNVTLSCEQNLNHDAMYWYRQDPGQGLRLIYYSQIVNDFQKGDIAEGYSVSREKKESFPLTVTSAQKNPTAFYLCASRDISSGAYEQYFGPGTRLTVT.

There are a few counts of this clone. CDR3 amino acids: CASSKCRAGETQYF. CDR3 in DNA: TGTGCCAGCAGCAAATGCAGGGCGGGGGAGACCCAGTACTTC. The rearrangement uses TRBV21-1 and TRBJ2-5; TRBD2, as called in the table, went unchecked against the DNA. TRBV21-1 is noted as a pseudogene. The CDR3 length is 14 residues.

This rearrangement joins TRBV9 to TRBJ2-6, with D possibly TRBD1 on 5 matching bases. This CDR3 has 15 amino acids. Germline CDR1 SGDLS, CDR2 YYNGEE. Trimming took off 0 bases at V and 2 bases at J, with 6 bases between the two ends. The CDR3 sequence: CASSVVGAGANVLTF. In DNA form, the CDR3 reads TGTGCCAGCAGCGTAGTAGGGGCTGGGGCCAACGTCCTGACTTTC.

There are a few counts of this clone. Here the CDR3 DNA reads TGTGCCAGCAGCCATGTGGCAGGGGAAAACTATGGCTACACCTTC. Protein: CASSHVAGENYGYTF. The chain uses TRBV16 and TRBJ1-2; perhaps TRBD1 as D (6 bases). The CDR3 contains 15 residues. Germline V CDR1 and CDR2: KGHSY, FQNENV. V lost 3 bases and J lost 2, with 13 bases in between.

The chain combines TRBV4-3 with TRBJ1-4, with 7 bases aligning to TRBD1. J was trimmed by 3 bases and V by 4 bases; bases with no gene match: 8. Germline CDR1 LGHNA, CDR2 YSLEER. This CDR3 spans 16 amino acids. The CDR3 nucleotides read TGCGCCAGCAGCCTAATATTAGGGACAGCTAATGAAAAACTGTTTTTT. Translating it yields CASSLILGTANEKLFF.

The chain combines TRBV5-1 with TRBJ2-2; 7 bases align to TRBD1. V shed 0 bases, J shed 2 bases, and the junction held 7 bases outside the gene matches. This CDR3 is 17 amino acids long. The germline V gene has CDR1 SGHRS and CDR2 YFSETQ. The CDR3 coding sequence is TGCGCCAGCAGCTTGGCCGGTCAGGGGGTTAACACCGGGGAGCTGTTTTTT. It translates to CASSLAGQGVNTGELFF.

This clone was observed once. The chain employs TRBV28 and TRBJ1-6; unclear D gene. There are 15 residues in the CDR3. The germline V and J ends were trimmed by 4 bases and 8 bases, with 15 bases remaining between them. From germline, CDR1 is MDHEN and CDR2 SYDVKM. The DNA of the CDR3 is TGTGCCAGCAGTTCCCCCGCCCGAGTGTATTCACCCCTCCACTTT. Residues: CASSSPARVYSPLHF.

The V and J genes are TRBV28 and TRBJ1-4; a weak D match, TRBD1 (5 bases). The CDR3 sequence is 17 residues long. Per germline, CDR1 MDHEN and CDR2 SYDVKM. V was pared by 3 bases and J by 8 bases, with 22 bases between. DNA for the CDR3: TGTGCCAGCAGTTTGGGGGGTGCTCAGGGTCTTACGGAAAAACTGTTTTTT. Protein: CASSLGGAQGLTEKLFF.

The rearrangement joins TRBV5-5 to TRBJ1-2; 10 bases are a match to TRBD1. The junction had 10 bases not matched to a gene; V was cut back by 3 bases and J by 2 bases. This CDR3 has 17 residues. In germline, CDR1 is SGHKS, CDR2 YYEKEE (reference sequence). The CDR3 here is CASSSIGPGQGNYGYTF. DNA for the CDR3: TGTGCCAGCAGCTCAATCGGTCCGGGACAGGGGAACTATGGCTACACCTTC.